These T cell receptor beta chains were read from a single sample in a study of T-cell reconstitution after alpha-beta-depleted transplantation in children. TCRdb used MiXCR to reprocess the PCR reads, holding one entry per CDR3 protein. The repertoire includes about 600,000 distinct CDR3 sequences, roughly 23% of them detected once, and 13% to 15% sits in the top ten. Sequences were derived from PBMCs, mostly from graft donor cells, sampled 360 days after TCRalphabeta/CD19-depleted stem cell transplant. These receptors all come from a boy in the first two years of life who had a stem cell transplant for acute myeloid leukemia, so the T cells may come from the graft donor. Both conserved end residues are part of each CDR3. Fields, in order: J gene, D gene, clone size, V gene, CDR3 DNA, CDR3 protein. D genes are given only for firm matches. Expanded clones get a size class; other rows say once, few or many, or leave the size out.

J: TRBJ2-1
D: TRBD2
size: -
V: TRBV30
DNA: TGTGCCTGGAGCGGGGGACTAGCCTCCAATGAGCAGTTCTTC
CDR3: CAWSGGLASNEQFF

J: TRBJ2-6
D: -
size: -
V: TRBV19
DNA: TGTGCCAGTAGTGTGGGGCTTGGGGCCAACGTCCTGACTTTC
CDR3: CASSVGLGANVLTF

J: TRBJ1-6
D: -
size: many
V: TRBV12-3/TRBV12-4
DNA: TGTGCCAGCAGTTTAGACCCAGGTTCACCCCTCCACTTT
CDR3: CASSLDPGSPLHF

J: TRBJ1-2
D: TRBD1
size: -
V: TRBV7-9
DNA: TGTGCCAGCAGCTCCGGAAAGACAGGGTTATATGGCTACACCTTC
CDR3: CASSSGKTGLYGYTF

J: TRBJ2-1
D: -
size: -
V: TRBV6-2/TRBV6-3
DNA: TGTGCCAGCAGCCGACCTACCCGAGGACCCTACAATGAGCAGTTCTTC
CDR3: CASSRPTRGPYNEQFF

J: TRBJ2-2
D: -
size: -
V: TRBV6-1
DNA: TGTGCCAGCAGTCCCCTCGGGACCGCCTTCGACGACACCGGGGAGCTGTTTTTT
CDR3: CASSPLGTAFDDTGELFF

J: TRBJ2-1
D: -
size: -
V: TRBV5-1
DNA: TGCGCCAGCTATGGCGGAAACGAGCAGTTCTTC
CDR3: CASYGGNEQFF

J: TRBJ2-3
D: TRBD2
size: -
V: TRBV2
DNA: TGTGCCAGCAACACCGGGACTAGGGGGCAGTATTTT
CDR3: CASNTGTRGQYF

J: TRBJ2-7
D: TRBD2
size: -
V: TRBV20-1
DNA: TGCAGTGCGGGGGGACTAGCGGGGGCCTACGAGCAGTACTTC
CDR3: CSAGGLAGAYEQYF

J: TRBJ2-1
D: -
size: few
V: TRBV7-2
DNA: TGTGCCAGCAGCCCCGCGCGCTACAATGAGCAGTTCTTC
CDR3: CASSPARYNEQFF

J: TRBJ2-3
D: TRBD2
size: -
V: TRBV12-3/TRBV12-4
DNA: TGTGCCAACTCCTTGGGGGGGAGCACAGATACGCAGTATTTT
CDR3: CANSLGGSTDTQYF

J: TRBJ1-1
D: TRBD1
size: many
V: TRBV5-1
DNA: TGCGCCAGCAGCCCGAGGCCGACAGGGAGGACTGAAGCTTTCTTT
CDR3: CASSPRPTGRTEAFF

J: TRBJ2-2
D: -
size: -
V: TRBV3-1
DNA: TGTGCCAGCGGCCTCGGAAACACCGGGGAGCTGTTTTTT
CDR3: CASGLGNTGELFF

J: TRBJ2-1
D: -
size: -
V: TRBV15
DNA: TGTGCCACCAGCAGAGATAGGGCAGGCTCCTACAATGAGCAGTTCTTC
CDR3: CATSRDRAGSYNEQFF

J: TRBJ2-5
D: -
size: few
V: TRBV9
DNA: TGTGCCAGCAGCGCCCCCCTCGGGGAGACCCAGTACTTC
CDR3: CASSAPLGETQYF

J: TRBJ2-1
D: TRBD2
size: few
V: TRBV20-1
DNA: TGCAGTGCTAGAGATTTTTCGTGGACTAGCGGGGGGTATGAGCAGTTCTTC
CDR3: CSARDFSWTSGGYEQFF

J: TRBJ1-2
D: -
size: -
V: TRBV15
DNA: TGTGCCACCAGCAGAACAGGGATCCCGCACTCTAACTATGGCTACACCTTC
CDR3: CATSRTGIPHSNYGYTF

J: TRBJ1-1
D: TRBD1
size: many
V: TRBV24-1
DNA: TGTGCCACCAGTGAGGGAGGGACAGGGAGGACTGAAGCTTTCTTT
CDR3: CATSEGGTGRTEAFF

J: TRBJ2-5
D: TRBD2
size: -
V: TRBV7-6
DNA: TGTGCCAGCAGCTTTATCGGCGGGGGGGCCTTCGGAGAGACCCAGTACTTC
CDR3: CASSFIGGGAFGETQYF

J: TRBJ2-6
D: -
size: -
V: TRBV6-2/TRBV6-3
DNA: TGTGCCAGCAGTTCCCCCGGGACGGTCTTTGGGGCCAACGTCCTGACTTTC
CDR3: CASSSPGTVFGANVLTF

J: TRBJ1-1
D: TRBD1
size: few
V: TRBV29-1
DNA: TGCAGCGTCCAGGACAGGGTGAACACTGAAGCTTTCTTT
CDR3: CSVQDRVNTEAFF

J: TRBJ2-3
D: -
size: many
V: TRBV29-1
DNA: TGCAGCGTTTGCAAGGGTAGCACAGATACGCAGTATTTT
CDR3: CSVCKGSTDTQYF

J: TRBJ1-2
D: -
size: few
V: TRBV12-3/TRBV12-4
DNA: TGTGCCAGCAATCTGTCCGGGCTTAACTATGGCTACACCTTC
CDR3: CASNLSGLNYGYTF

J: TRBJ2-1
D: TRBD2
size: -
V: TRBV20-1
DNA: TGCTGTGCTAGAAGAGGTGCGGAACTAGCGGTTTACAATGAGCAGTTCTTC
CDR3: CCARRGAELAVYNEQFF

J: TRBJ2-3
D: TRBD1
size: -
V: TRBV9
DNA: TGTGCCAGCAGCCTTGGGACAGGGTTCGACCATCGCACAGATACGCAGTATTTT
CDR3: CASSLGTGFDHRTDTQYF

J: TRBJ2-5
D: -
size: -
V: TRBV28
DNA: TGTGCCAGCGGCGCCCCACTGCCCCGGGAAAACTTCCAAGAGACCCAGTACTTC
CDR3: CASGAPLPRENFQETQYF

J: TRBJ1-3
D: TRBD1
size: many
V: TRBV20-1
DNA: TGCAGTGCTAGAGACCATTGGGACAGCTCTGGAAACACCATATATTTT
CDR3: CSARDHWDSSGNTIYF